Listed below are T cell receptor beta chains from one sample, sequenced in a study of blood T cell repertoires in COVID-19. The method was immunoSEQ multiplex PCR; TCRdb's version includes in-frame clones alone and lacks a portion of them. Here the sample spans 97,000 or so clones, 87% being singletons. The sequenced sample consisted of peripheral blood. Every receptor here comes from a woman between 50 and 59 years old with COVID-19, enrolled during active disease. The CDR3 runs from the conserved cysteine through the conserved F or W. Fields, in order: clone size, V gene, J gene, CDR3 protein. Part of the rows lack a size; the others show once, few, many or a class for expanded clones.

clone_size: NA; v_call: TRBV4-3; j_call: TRBJ1-2; cdr3_aa: CASSQDSGGLHYGYTF
clone_size: NA; v_call: TRBV3-1/TRBV3-2; j_call: TRBJ1-1; cdr3_aa: CASSLTSRVTEAFF
clone_size: NA; v_call: TRBV5-4; j_call: TRBJ2-2; cdr3_aa: CASSFSDTGELFF
clone_size: NA; v_call: TRBV6-5; j_call: TRBJ2-2; cdr3_aa: CASRQASSTGELFF
clone_size: once; v_call: TRBV7-2; j_call: TRBJ2-7; cdr3_aa: CASSPRGTVGTTEQYF
clone_size: NA; v_call: TRBV11-3; j_call: TRBJ2-2; cdr3_aa: CASSLVGGSNTGELFF
clone_size: NA; v_call: TRBV4-1; j_call: TRBJ2-3; cdr3_aa: CASSQDFTDTQYF
clone_size: NA; v_call: TRBV11-2; j_call: TRBJ1-3; cdr3_aa: CASNGVLTGNTIYF
clone_size: NA; v_call: TRBV30; j_call: TRBJ1-2; cdr3_aa: CAWSTPPGNYGYTF
clone_size: NA; v_call: TRBV7-9; j_call: TRBJ2-7; cdr3_aa: CASSRTGYEQYF
clone_size: NA; v_call: TRBV30; j_call: TRBJ1-1; cdr3_aa: CAWHPGTGATGAFF
clone_size: NA; v_call: TRBV5-1; j_call: TRBJ2-3; cdr3_aa: CASVGGTGSSTDTQYF
clone_size: few; v_call: TRBV30; j_call: TRBJ1-1; cdr3_aa: CAWSVTSGTEAFF
clone_size: once; v_call: TRBV28; j_call: TRBJ2-7; cdr3_aa: CASNGVGYEQYF
clone_size: NA; v_call: TRBV13; j_call: TRBJ1-2; cdr3_aa: CASSQATGTLGYGYTF
clone_size: NA; v_call: TRBV11-3; j_call: TRBJ2-1; cdr3_aa: CASSLRQGTYNEQFF
clone_size: few; v_call: TRBV5-1; j_call: TRBJ2-7; cdr3_aa: CASSLGDFAYEQYF
clone_size: few; v_call: TRBV12-3/TRBV12-4; j_call: TRBJ2-5; cdr3_aa: CASSFRETQYF
clone_size: once; v_call: TRBV23-1; j_call: TRBJ2-3; cdr3_aa: CASTCPQGCADTQYF
clone_size: NA; v_call: TRBV28; j_call: TRBJ1-2; cdr3_aa: CASSLQGGYTF
clone_size: NA; v_call: TRBV6-1; j_call: TRBJ2-7; cdr3_aa: CASSDPGYAEQYF
clone_size: once; v_call: TRBV18; j_call: TRBJ2-7; cdr3_aa: CASSPELAASYEQYF
clone_size: few; v_call: TRBV7-3; j_call: TRBJ2-2; cdr3_aa: CATSGTPNTGELFF